A selection of T cell receptor beta chains follows, all from one sample in a study of T cells in Graves' hyperthyroidism and ophthalmopathy. In TCRdb, the multiplex PCR reads were re-called with MiXCR into one record per CDR3 protein. Among 330,000 or so distinct CDR3 sequences listed, less than 20% were seen once. Sequenced input: blood. Source of these receptors: a woman aged 35 to 49 with Graves' ophthalmopathy. Each CDR3 is given with its conserved first and last residue. D genes are given only for firm matches. Clone size is not always given. Where it is, it says once, few, many or a class for expanded clones.

CDR3nt: TGTGCCAGCAGGACTAGCGATAGTACCTACGAGCAGTACTTC
CDR3aa: CASRTSDSTYEQYF
abundance: many
j_gene: TRBJ2-7
d_gene: TRBD2
v_gene: TRBV2

CDR3nt: TGTGCCAGCAGTTACGGCTGGGCAGGGGGCAATTCACCCCTCCACTTT
CDR3aa: CASSYGWAGGNSPLHF
abundance: many
j_gene: TRBJ1-6
d_gene: TRBD1
v_gene: TRBV6-5

CDR3nt: TGTGCCAGCAGTTACTCGAAAAGCGAGACGATGAACACTGAAGCTTTCTTT
CDR3aa: CASSYSKSETMNTEAFF
abundance: many
j_gene: TRBJ1-1
d_gene: -
v_gene: TRBV6-5

CDR3nt: TGTGCCAGCAGTTATGACAGGGACTCTGGAAACACCATATATTTT
CDR3aa: CASSYDRDSGNTIYF
abundance: many
j_gene: TRBJ1-3
d_gene: TRBD1
v_gene: TRBV6-5

CDR3nt: TGTGCCAGCAGTGAATTCGGGGTTGGACAGGTGACCCAGTACTTC
CDR3aa: CASSEFGVGQVTQYF
abundance: -
j_gene: TRBJ2-5
d_gene: TRBD1
v_gene: TRBV6-1

CDR3nt: TGTGCCAGTCTGGGGGAATATGGCTACACCTTC
CDR3aa: CASLGEYGYTF
abundance: many
j_gene: TRBJ1-2
d_gene: -
v_gene: TRBV19

CDR3nt: TGTGCCAGCAGTGAACGCAGGACGGACAGGACCCTCCACTTT
CDR3aa: CASSERRTDRTLHF
abundance: many
j_gene: TRBJ1-6
d_gene: TRBD1
v_gene: TRBV6-1

CDR3nt: TGTGCCAGCAGCATAAGACAGGGTACGGAGACCCAGTACTTC
CDR3aa: CASSIRQGTETQYF
abundance: -
j_gene: TRBJ2-5
d_gene: TRBD1
v_gene: TRBV11-1

CDR3nt: TGTGCCAGCAGTTTTGGGTCCGATGCCTACGAGCAGTACTTC
CDR3aa: CASSFGSDAYEQYF
abundance: -
j_gene: TRBJ2-7
d_gene: -
v_gene: TRBV12-3/TRBV12-4

CDR3nt: TGTGCCAGCAGTCCAGTCGGGACAGGGAGTTGGATCGGGGAGCTGTTTTTT
CDR3aa: CASSPVGTGSWIGELFF
abundance: many
j_gene: TRBJ2-2
d_gene: TRBD1
v_gene: TRBV28

CDR3nt: TGTGCTAGTGGTTTGATGACGGGACTAGCGAGCACAGATACGCAGTATTTT
CDR3aa: CASGLMTGLASTDTQYF
abundance: many
j_gene: TRBJ2-3
d_gene: TRBD2
v_gene: TRBV12-5

CDR3nt: TGTGCCAGCAGTTCCCCATGGGGGGAGAGCCGAGAGACCCAGTACTTC
CDR3aa: CASSSPWGESRETQYF
abundance: many
j_gene: TRBJ2-5
d_gene: -
v_gene: TRBV28

CDR3nt: TGTGCCATCAGCACAGGGAATGAAGCTTTCTTT
CDR3aa: CAISTGNEAFF
abundance: many
j_gene: TRBJ1-1
d_gene: -
v_gene: TRBV10-3

CDR3nt: TGCGCCAGCAGCTCGTCGGGGACCTATAATTCACCCCTCCACTTT
CDR3aa: CASSSSGTYNSPLHF
abundance: many
j_gene: TRBJ1-6
d_gene: -
v_gene: TRBV5-1

CDR3nt: TGCAGTGCTAGTAGTACTCAGACTCGGGAGACCCAGTACTTC
CDR3aa: CSASSTQTRETQYF
abundance: -
j_gene: TRBJ2-5
d_gene: -
v_gene: TRBV20-1

CDR3nt: TGTGCCAGCAGTTACAGAGCAGGGGGGTCCTACGAGCAGTACTTC
CDR3aa: CASSYRAGGSYEQYF
abundance: many
j_gene: TRBJ2-7
d_gene: -
v_gene: TRBV6-5

CDR3nt: TGCAGCGTGGCAACAGGGAGGACGGCCTACGAGCAGTACTTC
CDR3aa: CSVATGRTAYEQYF
abundance: many
j_gene: TRBJ2-7
d_gene: -
v_gene: TRBV29-1

CDR3nt: TGTGCCAGCAGCTATTCCCGACAGGGAAGGACTGAAGCCTTCTTT
CDR3aa: CASSYSRQGRTEAFF
abundance: -
j_gene: TRBJ1-1
d_gene: TRBD1
v_gene: TRBV7-2

CDR3nt: TGTGCCGGAAAGTCCGGGACAGGGAATGGCTACACCTTC
CDR3aa: CAGKSGTGNGYTF
abundance: many
j_gene: TRBJ1-2
d_gene: TRBD1
v_gene: TRBV2

CDR3nt: TGTGCCAGCAGTCCTCCAGGGGTAGCTGCTTTCTTT
CDR3aa: CASSPPGVAAFF
abundance: many
j_gene: TRBJ1-1
d_gene: -
v_gene: TRBV6-2/TRBV6-3

CDR3nt: TGTGCCAGCAGCGACGGACAACCCCGAGAGACCCAGTACTTC
CDR3aa: CASSDGQPRETQYF
abundance: many
j_gene: TRBJ2-5
d_gene: -
v_gene: TRBV7-9

CDR3nt: TGCAGTGCTAGAGTGCACGGAGGGACTAGCGGGAGGGTGGGGTACGAGCAGTACTTC
CDR3aa: CSARVHGGTSGRVGYEQYF
abundance: many
j_gene: TRBJ2-7
d_gene: TRBD2
v_gene: TRBV20-1

CDR3nt: TGTGCCAGCAGTCCCTGGACAATCAAACCTAACTATGGCTACACCTTC
CDR3aa: CASSPWTIKPNYGYTF
abundance: -
j_gene: TRBJ1-2
d_gene: -
v_gene: TRBV28

CDR3nt: TGTGCCAGTCAGGGGGCTGGGACTGAAGCTTTCTTT
CDR3aa: CASQGAGTEAFF
abundance: many
j_gene: TRBJ1-1
d_gene: TRBD1
v_gene: TRBV6-1

CDR3nt: TGTGCCAGCAGTTCTCACCGGACAGGGGATACTAACTATGGCTACACCTTC
CDR3aa: CASSSHRTGDTNYGYTF
abundance: -
j_gene: TRBJ1-2
d_gene: TRBD1
v_gene: TRBV6-2/TRBV6-3

CDR3nt: TGTGCCTGGAGTGTACGGGGGAACACTGAAGCTTTCTTT
CDR3aa: CAWSVRGNTEAFF
abundance: many
j_gene: TRBJ1-1
d_gene: -
v_gene: TRBV30

CDR3nt: TGTGCCAGCAGCTTAGTTCCAAGCGGACAAGAGACCCAGTACTTC
CDR3aa: CASSLVPSGQETQYF
abundance: many
j_gene: TRBJ2-5
d_gene: -
v_gene: TRBV7-9

CDR3nt: TGTGCCAGCAGCTCCGCGGCCGAGGCTAGTTTTAGGGAGACCCAGTACTTC
CDR3aa: CASSSAAEASFRETQYF
abundance: many
j_gene: TRBJ2-5
d_gene: -
v_gene: TRBV11-2

CDR3nt: TGCAGTGCTAGAACGGACAGGGGGCCCCACGAGCAGTACTTC
CDR3aa: CSARTDRGPHEQYF
abundance: many
j_gene: TRBJ2-7
d_gene: TRBD1
v_gene: TRBV20-1

CDR3nt: TGTGCCAGCAGTACGGGACAGGGGGCCGGTACCGGGGAGCTGTTTTTT
CDR3aa: CASSTGQGAGTGELFF
abundance: many
j_gene: TRBJ2-2
d_gene: TRBD1
v_gene: TRBV6-1

CDR3nt: TGCGCCAGCAGTGCCGCATCGGGCTACGAGCAGTACTTC
CDR3aa: CASSAASGYEQYF
abundance: many
j_gene: TRBJ2-7
d_gene: -
v_gene: TRBV10-2

CDR3nt: TGTGCCACCAGCAGAGATACCCCGGCTCCCGGGGACACCGGGGAGCTGTTTTTT
CDR3aa: CATSRDTPAPGDTGELFF
abundance: many
j_gene: TRBJ2-2
d_gene: -
v_gene: TRBV15

CDR3nt: TGTGCCAGCAGTTGGATCTCTGAAGCTTTCTTT
CDR3aa: CASSWISEAFF
abundance: many
j_gene: TRBJ1-1
d_gene: -
v_gene: TRBV2

CDR3nt: TGTGCCAGCACCCCGGGACGTACGAACACTGAAGCTTTCTTT
CDR3aa: CASTPGRTNTEAFF
abundance: many
j_gene: TRBJ1-1
d_gene: -
v_gene: TRBV6-1

CDR3nt: TGTGCCAGCAGTGAGTGGTTGGTAGCGGGTGGTTACGAGCAGTACTTC
CDR3aa: CASSEWLVAGGYEQYF
abundance: -
j_gene: TRBJ2-7
d_gene: TRBD2
v_gene: TRBV6-1

CDR3nt: TGTGCCAGCACCGGGGGGGGGCGCGGCTACACCTTC
CDR3aa: CASTGGGRGYTF
abundance: many
j_gene: TRBJ1-2
d_gene: -
v_gene: TRBV12-3/TRBV12-4

CDR3nt: TGTGCCAGCAGCAGGGGGCCTGATCAGCCCCAGCATTTT
CDR3aa: CASSRGPDQPQHF
abundance: many
j_gene: TRBJ1-5
d_gene: TRBD1
v_gene: TRBV12-3/TRBV12-4

CDR3nt: TGTGCCAGCAGCCAACTAGGACAGGGAGGGTGGGAGACCCAGTACTTC
CDR3aa: CASSQLGQGGWETQYF
abundance: few
j_gene: TRBJ2-5
d_gene: -
v_gene: TRBV7-2

CDR3nt: TGTGCCAGCAGTTTCTACAGGACCGACTACGAGCAGTACTTC
CDR3aa: CASSFYRTDYEQYF
abundance: -
j_gene: TRBJ2-7
d_gene: -
v_gene: TRBV5-5

CDR3nt: TGTGCCAGCAGCCCATCCGGGGACACCGGGGAGCTGTTTTTT
CDR3aa: CASSPSGDTGELFF
abundance: -
j_gene: TRBJ2-2
d_gene: -
v_gene: TRBV7-8

CDR3nt: TGTGCCAGCAGCGTACGCGGGGAAACGAACACCGGGGAGCTGTTTTTT
CDR3aa: CASSVRGETNTGELFF
abundance: many
j_gene: TRBJ2-2
d_gene: -
v_gene: TRBV9